This is a list of T cell receptor beta chains from one sample in a study of beta chain features in type 1 diabetes. Using immunoSEQ multiplex PCR, the repertoire was profiled, and TCRdb retains in-frame clones only, with some absent. The sample includes about 740,000 clones, under 15% of them seen just once. Material for sequencing was naive CD4+ T cells from blood. Receptor source: a man younger than 35 with type 1 diabetes. CDR3s include the opening cysteine and the closing phenylalanine or tryptophan. Fields, in order: J gene, D gene, V gene, clone size, CDR3 DNA, CDR3 protein. D genes are given only for firm matches. Size is omitted from some rows. Given values are once, few, many or a class for expanded clones.

J gene: TRBJ1-1
D gene: NA
V gene: TRBV30
clone size: NA
CDR3 DNA: TGTGCCTGGACAGGGTCTACCACTGAAGCTTTCTTT
CDR3 protein: CAWTGSTTEAFF

J gene: TRBJ1-5
D gene: NA
V gene: TRBV7-6
clone size: NA
CDR3 DNA: TGTGCCAGCAGCCAGCAGTTAGGGACCAATCAGCCCCAGCATTTT
CDR3 protein: CASSQQLGTNQPQHF

J gene: TRBJ2-5
D gene: NA
V gene: TRBV28
clone size: few
CDR3 DNA: TGTGCCAGCAGTTGGAGTTCGGAGACCCAGTACTTC
CDR3 protein: CASSWSSETQYF

J gene: TRBJ2-3
D gene: TRBD2
V gene: TRBV30
clone size: NA
CDR3 DNA: TGTGCCTCCGGGAGGGACGGCTTCACAGATACGCAGTATTTT
CDR3 protein: CASGRDGFTDTQYF

J gene: TRBJ1-2
D gene: TRBD1
V gene: TRBV4-1
clone size: NA
CDR3 DNA: TGCGCCAGCAGCCGTCTCCCCTCGACAGGGGATGGCTATGGCTACACCTTC
CDR3 protein: CASSRLPSTGDGYGYTF

J gene: TRBJ1-6
D gene: TRBD1
V gene: TRBV29-1
clone size: NA
CDR3 DNA: TGCAGCGTGACCCAGGGGGGAAATTCACCCCTCCACTTT
CDR3 protein: CSVTQGGNSPLHF

J gene: TRBJ2-1
D gene: TRBD1
V gene: TRBV2
clone size: NA
CDR3 DNA: TGTGCCAGCAGGGGGAAGCGCGACAGGGCCACCCTTTCCTACAATGAGCAGTTCTTC
CDR3 protein: CASRGKRDRATLSYNEQFF

J gene: TRBJ1-4
D gene: NA
V gene: TRBV18
clone size: NA
CDR3 DNA: TGTGCCAGCTCACCTTTAACTCCATTACGGGAAAAACTGTTTTTT
CDR3 protein: CASSPLTPLREKLFF

J gene: TRBJ2-1
D gene: NA
V gene: TRBV6-1
clone size: few
CDR3 DNA: TGTGCCAGCAGTGTTATGTACGGGAGCTCCTACAATGAGCAGTTCTTC
CDR3 protein: CASSVMYGSSYNEQFF

J gene: TRBJ1-1
D gene: TRBD1
V gene: TRBV30
clone size: NA
CDR3 DNA: TGTGCCTGGAGTCGGCTCAAGATAGGGGGCCAGGGCACTGAAGCTTTCTTT
CDR3 protein: CAWSRLKIGGQGTEAFF

J gene: TRBJ2-2
D gene: NA
V gene: TRBV7-9
clone size: few
CDR3 DNA: TGTGCCAGCAGCCCTCAGGGGAACGGGGAGCTGTTTTTT
CDR3 protein: CASSPQGNGELFF

J gene: TRBJ1-4
D gene: NA
V gene: TRBV15
clone size: few
CDR3 DNA: TGTGCCACCAGCCTTAATGAAAAACTGTTTTTT
CDR3 protein: CATSLNEKLFF

J gene: TRBJ2-2
D gene: NA
V gene: TRBV6-5
clone size: few
CDR3 DNA: TGTGCCAGCATAAGGGCAGCCGACGGGGAGCTGTTTTTT
CDR3 protein: CASIRAADGELFF

J gene: TRBJ1-1
D gene: NA
V gene: TRBV11-2
clone size: NA
CDR3 DNA: TGTGCCAGCAGCCCCCCCGGGGGCACTGAAGCTTTCTTT
CDR3 protein: CASSPPGGTEAFF

J gene: TRBJ2-3
D gene: NA
V gene: TRBV2
clone size: few
CDR3 DNA: TGTGCCAGCAGACCGGGACACAGCACAGATACGCAGTATTTT
CDR3 protein: CASRPGHSTDTQYF

J gene: TRBJ1-5
D gene: TRBD1
V gene: TRBV16
clone size: NA
CDR3 DNA: TGTGCCAGCAGCGTTGACAGGGGACCTAGTGGTCAGCCCCAGCATTTT
CDR3 protein: CASSVDRGPSGQPQHF